This T cell receptor beta chain stems from a study of blood T cell repertoires in COVID-19. Overall study context: Acute-phase and convalescent COVID-19 samples originated in the United States, Italy and Spain. T cells, B-cell-depleted T cells, or PBMCs supplied cDNA or gDNA.

Original analysis: Amplification with reference gene primers provided the estimates of nucleated cell counts. The assay was immunoSEQ multiplex PCR, and TCRdb's table has in-frame clones only and misses some. The D gene and trimming were derived from the DNA, and the V and J assignments and clone size from that table. The table has fewer than 100,000 clones, approximately 87% seen once. This clone was picked up one time. J lost 4 bases, V lost 2 bases, and 8 bases had no gene match. Germline V CDR1 and CDR2: MNHEY, SMNVEV (reference sequence). The CDR3 loop spans 16 amino acids. V and J are TRBV27 and TRBJ2-1, with TRBD1 identical over 7 bases. The sample comprised peripheral blood. This receptor was taken from a man of 80 years or more in a cohort sampled during active COVID-19. DNA of the CDR3: TGTGCCAGCAGTTTAGCCAGGGGGAGTCAATACAATGAGCAGTTCTTC. Translating gives CASSLARGSQYNEQFF.